The next 29 T cell receptor beta chains were all read from a single sample in a study of graft-versus-host responses after intestinal transplantation. Their target antigens are unknown. TCRdb's table, derived via immunoSEQ multiplex PCR, lists solely in-frame clones and lacks some. The table records tens of thousands of clones, 94% of them present only once. Sample: unstimulated CD4+ T cells sorted from spleen or lymph node cells, taken before transplant. The receptors originated from a human donor who was the organ donor for an intestinal transplant.

This clone was counted once. The chain carries TRBV19 and TRBJ2-2; D not certain. Trimming removed 3 bases at V and 8 bases at J, with 10 bases between. Germline values: CDR1 LNHDA, CDR2 SQIVND (reference sequence). There are 13 residues in the CDR3. The CDR3 here is CASSISVFGELFF. CDR3 in DNA: TGTGCCAGTAGTATTTCCGTTTTTGGGGAGCTGTTTTTT.

The chain couples TRBV4-3 to TRBJ1-1; unclear D gene. This CDR3 spans 12 amino acids. V was shortened by 3 bases and J by 2 bases, with 4 bases between the two germline ends. In germline, CDR1 is LGHNA, CDR2 YSLEER. The CDR3 protein is CASSQANTEAFF. DNA for the CDR3: TGCGCCAGCAGCCAGGCTAACACTGAAGCTTTCTTT.

This chain connects TRBV20-1 to TRBJ1-1, with unresolved D. The germline V gene encodes CDR1 DFQATT and CDR2 SNEGSKA (reference sequence). The CDR3 contains 11 residues. V lost 4 bases, J lost 6 bases, and 9 bases lay in between. The DNA for the CDR3 is TGCAGTGCTAAATTCCCCCCTGAAGCTTTCTTT. Translated, it gives CSAKFPPEAFF.

V and J are TRBV2 and TRBJ2-1; no reliable D call. Germline CDR1 reads SNHLY; CDR2 reads FYNNEI. Trimming stripped 5 bases from V and 8 bases from J, with 7 bases between. The CDR3 totals 11 residues. The CDR3 protein is CASSLADEQFF. The CDR3 DNA reads as TGTGCCAGCAGTCTCGCGGATGAGCAGTTCTTC.

Turning to this clone: This specimen includes other DNA sequences encoding the same CDR3. This sequence joins TRBV5-1 and TRBJ2-3; 10 positions agree with TRBD2. After removal of 2 bases from V and 0 bases from J, the junction contained 0 bases not matched to a gene. CDR1 SGHRS and CDR2 YFSETQ come from the germline V gene. The CDR3 has 15 residues. CDR3 bases: TGCGCCAGCAGCTTACTAGCGGGGAGCACAGATACGCAGTATTTT. It yields the protein CASSLLAGSTDTQYF.

This chain links TRBV6-1 with TRBJ1-2, with 7 bases fitting TRBD1. Germline CDR1 MNHNS, CDR2 SASEGT. The CDR3 has 14 amino acids. V lost 7 bases to trimming and J lost 6 bases; unmatched junction nucleotides: 11. The CDR3 reads CASKKTGRFDGYTF. The CDR3 DNA follows: TGTGCCAGCAAAAAGACAGGGAGATTCGATGGCTACACCTTC.

This chain connects TRBV28 to TRBJ2-5; perhaps TRBD1 as D (6 bases). V lost 6 bases and J lost 6, with 23 bases in between. Germline V gives CDR1 MDHEN, CDR2 SYDVKM. The CDR3 is 16 residues long. CDR3 DNA sequence: TGTGCCAGCAGACCTGCACAGGGTAGAGGGGGAAAGACCCAGTACTTC. Translation gives CASRPAQGRGGKTQYF.

Only one count was recorded for this clone. The chain combines TRBV5-4 with TRBJ1-1; TRBD1 agrees at 7 bases. Germline assignment: CDR1 SGHNT and CDR2 YYREEE (reference sequence). The V and J ends lost 4 bases and 0 bases, in that order; junction bases with no gene match: 12. The CDR3 is 17 amino acids. CDR3 sequence: CASSPRWRQGMNTEAFF. Here the CDR3 DNA reads TGTGCCAGCAGCCCACGATGGAGACAGGGAATGAACACTGAAGCTTTCTTT.

The rearrangement joins TRBV2 to TRBJ1-1, with D tentatively TRBD1 (5 bases). Per the germline V gene, CDR1 is SNHLY and CDR2 is FYNNEI. The CDR3 spans 13 residues. Trimming shortened V by 7 bases and J by 0 bases, and 9 bases separated the two germline ends. As DNA, the CDR3 is TGTGCCAGCATTCAGGGCATGAACACTGAAGCTTTCTTT. It codes for CASIQGMNTEAFF. Supplemented by reference TRBV2 and TRBJ1-1, the full variable domain reads EPEVTQTPSHQVTQMGQEVILRCVPISNHLYFYWYRQILGQKVEFLVSFYNNEISEKSEIFDDQFSVERPDGSNFTLKIRSTKLEDSAMYFCASIQGMNTEAFFGQGTRLTVV.

J is TRBJ2-1 and V is TRBV29-1; 9 bases map to TRBD2. The CDR3 length is 13 residues. J gave up 6 bases and V 4 bases, and 4 bases lay outside the gene matches. Germline-derived CDR1 and CDR2 are SQVTM and ANQGSEA. For the CDR3, the DNA is TGCAGCGTTGCCGTGCGGGGGGGCAATGAGCAGTTCTTC. It translates to CSVAVRGGNEQFF.

This clone was seen just once. DNA of the CDR3: TGTGCCAGCAGCGAGAGCTCCTACAATGAGCAGTTCTTC. Translation: CASSESSYNEQFF. The chain has TRBV6-1 and TRBJ2-1; D is undetermined. The CDR3 extends over 13 amino acids. Germline CDR1 is MNHNS and CDR2 is SASEGT. With 6 bases removed from V and 0 bases from J, the gap between germline ends came to 6 bases.

The chain has TRBV19 and TRBJ2-2; TRBD2 matches 9 bases. The CDR3 loop spans 17 amino acids. V lost 7 bases, J lost 3 bases, and 12 bases stayed unmatched. CDR1 LNHDA and CDR2 SQIVND come from the germline V gene (reference sequence). CDR3 bases: TGTGCCAGTACCAGGCGGGGGGGCTTATCGGACACCGGGGAGCTGTTTTTT. Translated: CASTRRGGLSDTGELFF. Complete variable domain (other parts from reference TRBV19 and TRBJ2-2): DGGITQSPKYLFRKEGQNVTLSCEQNLNHDAMYWYRQDPGQGLRLIYYSQIVNDFQKGDIAEGYSVSREKKESFPLTVTSAQKNPTAFYLCASTRRGGLSDTGELFFGEGSRLTVL.

The chain joins TRBV25-1 to TRBJ1-6; perhaps TRBD1 as D (6 bases). Germline-derived CDR1 and CDR2 are MGHDK and SYGVNS. V was trimmed by 3 bases and J by 9 bases, leaving 21 bases between them. CDR3 length: 17 residues. CDR3 sequence: CASSENPGGQGSSPLHF. The DNA for the CDR3 is TGTGCCAGCAGTGAGAACCCTGGGGGGCAGGGCAGTTCACCCCTCCACTTT.

This rearrangement joins TRBV25-1 to TRBJ2-3, with 10 positions matching TRBD2. Looked up from germline, CDR1 is MGHDK and CDR2 is SYGVNS. J was trimmed by 4 bases and V by 5 bases; bases with no gene match: 6. This CDR3 has 15 amino acids. CDR3 coding DNA: TGTGCCAGCAGTCCAGCGGGGGGGTTAGCAGATACGCAGTATTTT. Its protein is CASSPAGGLADTQYF.

The V and J genes are TRBV28 and TRBJ2-1; TRBD2 aligns across 10 bases. This CDR3 region has 13 residues. The junction had 5 bases not matched to a gene; V was cut back by 8 bases and J by 7 bases. Germline loops: CDR1 MDHEN, CDR2 SYDVKM. Here the CDR3 reads CASCPAGGNEQFF. The CDR3 nucleotides read TGTGCCAGCTGCCCAGCGGGGGGGAATGAGCAGTTCTTC.

The V call is TRBV6-6, the J call TRBJ2-3; a possible D gene is TRBD1 (6 bases). This CDR3 region has 14 residues. Trimming pared 3 bases from V and 4 bases from J, leaving 11 bases between. The germline gives CDR1 MNHNY, CDR2 SVGAGI (reference sequence). The CDR3 DNA follows: TGTGCCAGCAGTTATGGGGGCCAGGCAGATACGCAGTATTTT. Translating it yields CASSYGGQADTQYF.

This chain joins TRBV4-1 and TRBJ1-4; D ambiguous. The CDR3 sequence is 15 residues long. In germline, CDR1 is MGHRA, CDR2 YSYEKL. Trimming pared 4 bases from V and 8 bases from J, leaving 17 bases between. In DNA, the CDR3 is TGCGCCAGCAGCCCACTTGGGAGAGGGATCGAAAAACTGTTTTTT. It translates to CASSPLGRGIEKLFF.

The chain couples TRBV6-1 to TRBJ1-1; the match to TRBD1 covers 8 bases. This CDR3 is 15 amino acids long. V shed 0 bases and J 1 base; nucleotides not matched to a gene: 1. In germline, CDR1 is MNHNS, CDR2 SASEGT. In DNA, the CDR3 is TGTGCCAGCAGTGAAGCCGGGACAGGGAACACTGAAGCTTTCTTT. Translated: CASSEAGTGNTEAFF.

The chain is built from TRBV7-2 and TRBJ2-3; D uncertain. V shed 5 bases and J shed 0 bases, with 12 bases lying between them. Germline values: CDR1 SGHTA, CDR2 FQGNSA. This CDR3 is built from 15 residues. The CDR3 reads CASSTQTGSTDTQYF. In DNA, the CDR3 is TGTGCCAGCAGCACCCAAACCGGGAGCACAGATACGCAGTATTTT.

The chain couples TRBV4-2 to TRBJ1-1, with D unclear. Germline CDR1 LGHNA, CDR2 YNFKEQ. The CDR3 length is 11 residues. Trimming removed 3 bases from V and 6 bases from J, with 5 bases in between. CDR3 amino acids: CASSHTSEAFF. The DNA of the CDR3 is TGTGCCAGCAGCCATACGTCTGAAGCTTTCTTT.

This rearrangement joins TRBV10-3 to TRBJ2-3; 10 positions match TRBD2. The CDR3 has 18 amino acids. The ends lost 2 bases at V and 3 bases at J; junction bases unmatched: 11. Germline values: CDR1 ENHRY, CDR2 SYGVKD. Here the CDR3 reads CAISEINTSGGVTDTQYF. CDR3 bases: TGTGCCATCAGTGAGATAAATACGAGCGGGGGGGTAACAGATACGCAGTATTTT.

The chain joins TRBV28 to TRBJ2-2, with D perhaps being TRBD1 or TRBD2 (6 bases each). Trimming pared 7 bases from V and 4 bases from J, leaving 16 bases between. Looked up from germline, CDR1 is MDHEN and CDR2 is SYDVKM. This CDR3 comprises 15 residues. The CDR3 protein is CASTGEGGFTGELFF. DNA of the CDR3: TGTGCCAGCACGGGAGAAGGGGGTTTCACCGGGGAGCTGTTTTTT.

V usage is TRBV5-1 and J usage is TRBJ2-1; maybe TRBD2 (5 bases). The ends were cut back, 4 bases at V and 2 bases at J, with 16 bases in the middle. CDR3 length: 16 residues. Germline V gives CDR1 SGHRS, CDR2 YFSETQ. The CDR3 DNA follows: TGCGCCAGCAGCGAACTGGGATCGGGGACCTACAATGAGCAGTTCTTC. It specifies CASSELGSGTYNEQFF.

This rearrangement joins TRBV19 to TRBJ2-3, with 7 bases lining up with TRBD1. The germline V gene has CDR1 LNHDA and CDR2 SQIVND (reference sequence). V lost 1 base and J lost 3; bases outside the gene matches: 13. The CDR3 consists of 18 residues. The CDR3 protein is CASSIGFHGTVGTDTQYF. The CDR3 bases are TGTGCCAGTAGTATAGGTTTCCACGGGACAGTCGGAACAGATACGCAGTATTTT.

V and J are TRBV5-4 and TRBJ2-3, with TRBD1 identical over 8 bases. This CDR3 is 16 amino acids long. Germline V gene sequence: CDR1 SGHNT, CDR2 YYREEE (reference sequence). Trimming took 0 bases from V and 4 from J; bases not matched to a gene: 7. Written as DNA, the CDR3 is TGTGCCAGCAGCTTGGCGGGACCAGGGGGCCCAGATACGCAGTATTTT. Translating it yields CASSLAGPGGPDTQYF.

This clone was observed once. The genes are TRBV6-1 and TRBJ2-3; a possible D gene is TRBD2 (5 bases). The CDR3 sequence is 15 residues long. V dropped 5 bases and J dropped 2 bases, with 14 bases sitting between them. Germline V gene data show CDR1 as MNHNS and CDR2 as SASEGT. CDR3 residues: CASSRAVIYTDTQYF. For the CDR3, the DNA is TGTGCCAGCAGTAGAGCGGTTATTTACACAGATACGCAGTATTTT.

V gene TRBV5-1 combines with J gene TRBJ2-7; D is uncertain. V was trimmed by 2 bases and J by 6 bases, leaving 12 bases between them. The germline V gene encodes CDR1 SGHRS and CDR2 YFSETQ. CDR3 size: 13 residues. This chain's CDR3 is CASSFAVRSEQYF. CDR3 nucleotides: TGCGCCAGCAGCTTCGCAGTGAGGTCCGAGCAGTACTTC.

The chain combines TRBV18 with TRBJ2-7; D ambiguous. CDR1 and CDR2 (germline): KGHSH, LQKENI. The V and J ends lost 3 bases and 0 bases respectively, with 6 bases between them. This CDR3 contains 13 residues. The CDR3 spells CASSPPTSYEQYF. CDR3 in DNA: TGTGCCAGCTCACCCCCCACCTCCTACGAGCAGTACTTC.

This sequence joins TRBV11-3 and TRBJ1-1; no firm D call. V was clipped by 3 bases and J by 4 bases, with 15 bases between them. CDR1 is SGHNT, CDR2 YENEEA, per germline. The CDR3 has 15 amino acids. The CDR3 DNA reads TGTGCCAGCAGCTTCGGCAGTGGGTCCTCCACTGAAGCTTTCTTT. This gives the protein CASSFGSGSSTEAFF.